One sample yielded the 16 T cell receptor beta chains listed below, sequenced in a study of graft-versus-host responses after intestinal transplantation. Measured with immunoSEQ multiplex PCR; TCRdb has only the in-frame clones, and not every one. This sample has around 50,000 clones, with 65% to 85% found just once. These receptors lack a known antigen. Sequenced material: unstimulated CD4+ T cells sorted from spleen or lymph node cells, taken before transplant. All receptors come from a human donor who was the organ donor for an intestinal transplant.

This chain connects TRBV6-5 to TRBJ2-7; 12 bases fit TRBD2. In germline, CDR1 is MNHEY, CDR2 SVGAGI. The V gene end was trimmed by 6 bases and the J gene end by 7 bases; junction bases not matched to a gene: 4. The CDR3 loop spans 13 amino acids. This CDR3 reads CASRVLAGGEQYF. Here the CDR3 DNA reads TGTGCCAGCAGAGTTCTAGCGGGAGGGGAGCAGTACTTC.

This chain's CDR3 is CASRVGRQGYTGELFF. The CDR3 DNA reads TGTGCCAGCAGGGTGGGTAGGCAGGGCTACACCGGGGAGCTGTTTTTT. V gene TRBV2 combines with J gene TRBJ2-2; D may be TRBD1 (5 bases). This CDR3 region has 16 residues. Trimming left V 6 bases short and J 3 bases short, with 17 bases between. Germline V gene sequence: CDR1 SNHLY, CDR2 FYNNEI.

The rearrangement links TRBV19 to TRBJ1-5; TRBD1 is a possible D gene (5 bases). V lost 3 bases to trimming and J lost 2 bases, with 5 bases between them. This CDR3 is 13 amino acids long. Germline V lookup: CDR1 LNHDA, CDR2 SQIVND (reference sequence). The CDR3 DNA follows: TGTGCCAGTAGTATCAGGGGCAATCAGCCCCAGCATTTT. Residues: CASSIRGNQPQHF.

In nucleotides, the CDR3 is TGCGCCAGCAGTGCCAGGGGGGCCACTGAAGCTTTCTTT. Encoded protein: CASSARGATEAFF. The rearrangement joins TRBV5-1 to TRBJ1-1; 7 positions agree with TRBD1. Germline-derived CDR1 and CDR2 are SGHRS and YFSETQ. The length of the CDR3 is 13 residues. The V gene end was trimmed by 5 bases and the J gene end by 4 bases; junction bases not matched to a gene: 5.

This rearrangement joins TRBV10-3 to TRBJ2-7, with TRBD1 matching over 7 bases. In germline, CDR1 is ENHRY, CDR2 SYGVKD. This CDR3 comprises 15 residues. With V trimmed by 3 bases and J by 6 bases, 11 bases remained unmatched. CDR3 bases: TGTGCCATCAGTGAAGTCAGGGGGTGGGGCCGCGAGCAGTACTTC. Protein: CAISEVRGWGREQYF.

The chain joins TRBV6-1 to TRBJ2-3; D unclear. Trimming left V 7 bases short and J 2 bases short, with 4 bases between. In germline, CDR1 is MNHNS, CDR2 SASEGT. This CDR3 contains 11 residues. The CDR3 DNA sequence: TGTGCCAGCACCCTCACAGATACGCAGTATTTT. It yields the protein CASTLTDTQYF.

CDR3 residues: CASSEWLAGGETQYF. The CDR3 nucleotides are TGTGCCAGCAGTGAATGGCTAGCGGGAGGAGAGACCCAGTACTTC. The chain carries TRBV25-1 and TRBJ2-5; 11 positions agree with TRBD2. This CDR3 comprises 15 residues. Germline V gives CDR1 MGHDK, CDR2 SYGVNS. V was pared by 1 base and J by 4 bases, with 2 bases of the junction left unmatched.

V usage is TRBV5-1 and J usage is TRBJ2-5; TRBD1 might be the D (6 bases). Germline assignment: CDR1 SGHRS and CDR2 YFSETQ. The CDR3 runs 15 residues. Trimming removed 0 bases from V and 3 bases from J, with 12 bases in between. The CDR3 DNA reads as TGCGCCAGCAGCTTGGGAGACAGGCTGGAAGAGACCCAGTACTTC. It is translated as CASSLGDRLEETQYF.

Comments on this clone: The same CDR3 is also encoded by other DNA sequences in this sample. The genes are TRBV10-2 and TRBJ2-1; no clear D gene. Trimming left V 3 bases short and J 6 bases short, with 15 bases between. The germline V gene encodes CDR1 WSHSY and CDR2 SAAADI. The CDR3 runs 15 residues. Written as DNA, the CDR3 is TGCGCCAGCAGTGAAGCGCGGAGCGCCGGCAATGAGCAGTTCTTC. Residues: CASSEARSAGNEQFF.

This clone showed up just a few times. The chain links TRBV5-4 to TRBJ2-6; D ambiguous. The germline V gene has CDR1 SGHNT and CDR2 YYREEE (reference sequence). V was shortened by 4 bases and J by 0 bases, with 11 bases between the two germline ends. The CDR3 consists of 16 residues. The CDR3 DNA reads as TGTGCCAGCAGCGCAGCTCCAGTCTCTGGGGCCAACGTCCTGACTTTC. This codes for CASSAAPVSGANVLTF.

The chain links TRBV4-2 to TRBJ2-1; TRBD2 matches 7 bases. The germline CDR1 and CDR2 sequences are LGHNA and YNFKEQ. J was trimmed by 0 bases and V by 1 base; bases with no gene match: 3. The CDR3 has 16 residues. Here the CDR3 DNA reads TGTGCCAGCAGCCAAGTGCAGCGGGGCTCCTACAATGAGCAGTTCTTC. It is translated as CASSQVQRGSYNEQFF.

The chain has TRBV4-3 and TRBJ2-2, with D maybe TRBD2 (5 bases). CDR1 and CDR2 from the germline V gene are LGHNA and YSLEER. V was cut by 4 bases and J by 5 bases, with 5 bases left in between. This CDR3 is built from 12 residues. This CDR3 reads CASSRLTGELFF. DNA of the CDR3: TGCGCCAGCAGCCGACTAACCGGGGAGCTGTTTTTT.

The chain employs TRBV2 and TRBJ2-7; 15 bases line up with TRBD2. Germline V gives CDR1 SNHLY, CDR2 FYNNEI. V was clipped by 11 bases and J by 6 bases; unmatched bases: 2. The CDR3 runs 12 residues. As DNA, the CDR3 is TGTGCCCGGACTAGCGGGGGGGCCGAGCAGTACTTC. This encodes CARTSGGAEQYF.

For the CDR3, the DNA is TGCGCCAGCAGCCGAACAGGGTCAAGACCCGGGGAGCTGTTTTTT. As protein: CASSRTGSRPGELFF. The chain combines TRBV4-1 with TRBJ2-2; weak D call: TRBD1 (6 bases). Per the germline V gene, CDR1 is MGHRA and CDR2 is YSYEKL. The CDR3 loop spans 15 amino acids. Trimming left V 4 bases short and J 6 bases short, with 15 bases between.

The chain joins TRBV6-6 to TRBJ2-1, with a possible D match to TRBD2 (6 bases). V lost 6 bases and J 6 bases, leaving 12 bases between the germline ends. The CDR3 is made up of 13 amino acids. Germline V gene lookup returns CDR1 MNHNY and CDR2 SVGAGI (reference sequence). This CDR3 reads CASSPWGGNEQFF. CDR3 bases: TGTGCCAGCAGCCCCTGGGGAGGCAATGAGCAGTTCTTC.

The chain combines TRBV19 with TRBJ2-3, with D unresolved. The germline CDR1 and CDR2 sequences are LNHDA and SQIVND (reference sequence). Trimming removed 2 bases at V and 5 bases at J, with 11 bases between. The CDR3 runs 14 residues. The CDR3 nucleotides read TGTGCCAGTAGTATAACCGGGCTCCGAGATACGCAGTATTTT. It encodes CASSITGLRDTQYF.